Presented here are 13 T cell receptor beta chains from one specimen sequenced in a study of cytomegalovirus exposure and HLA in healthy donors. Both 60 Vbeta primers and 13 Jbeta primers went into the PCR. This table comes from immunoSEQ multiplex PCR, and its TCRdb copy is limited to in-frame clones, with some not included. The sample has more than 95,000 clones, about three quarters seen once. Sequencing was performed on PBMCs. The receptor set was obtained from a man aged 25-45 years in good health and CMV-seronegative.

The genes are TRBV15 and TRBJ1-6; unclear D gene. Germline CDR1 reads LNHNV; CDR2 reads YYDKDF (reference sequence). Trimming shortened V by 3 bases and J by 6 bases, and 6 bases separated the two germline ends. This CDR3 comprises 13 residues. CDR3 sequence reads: CATSSSRNSPLHF. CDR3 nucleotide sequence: TGTGCCACCAGCAGCTCGCGTAATTCACCCCTCCACTTT.

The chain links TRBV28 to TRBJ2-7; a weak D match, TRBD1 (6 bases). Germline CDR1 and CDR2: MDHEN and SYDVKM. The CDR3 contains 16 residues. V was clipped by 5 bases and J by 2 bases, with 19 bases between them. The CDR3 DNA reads TGTGCCAGCAGTGTCGCCCGAGGGACACCTACCTACGAGCAGTACTTC. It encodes CASSVARGTPTYEQYF.

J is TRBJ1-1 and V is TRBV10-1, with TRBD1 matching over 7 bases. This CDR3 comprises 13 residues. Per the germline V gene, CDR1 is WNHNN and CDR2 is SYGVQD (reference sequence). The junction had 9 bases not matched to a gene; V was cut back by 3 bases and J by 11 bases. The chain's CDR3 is CASSDRQGLGAFF. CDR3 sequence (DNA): TGCGCCAGCAGTGACCGACAGGGACTGGGGGCTTTCTTT.

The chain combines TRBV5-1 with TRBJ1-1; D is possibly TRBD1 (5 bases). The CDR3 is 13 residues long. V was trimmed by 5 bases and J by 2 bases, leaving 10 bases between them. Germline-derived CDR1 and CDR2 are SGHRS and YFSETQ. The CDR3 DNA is TGCGCCAGCAGGCAAACAGGCAACACTGAAGCTTTCTTT. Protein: CASRQTGNTEAFF.

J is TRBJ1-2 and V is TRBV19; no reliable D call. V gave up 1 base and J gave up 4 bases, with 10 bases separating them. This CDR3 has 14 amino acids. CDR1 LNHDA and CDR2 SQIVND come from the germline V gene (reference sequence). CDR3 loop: CASSIGPRIYGYTF. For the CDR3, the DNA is TGTGCCAGTAGTATAGGCCCGCGGATCTATGGCTACACCTTC.

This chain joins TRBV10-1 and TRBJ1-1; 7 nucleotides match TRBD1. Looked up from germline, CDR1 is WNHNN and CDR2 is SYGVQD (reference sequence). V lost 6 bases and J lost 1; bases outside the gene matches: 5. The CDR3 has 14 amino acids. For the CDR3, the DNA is TGCGCCAGCAGCAAAGGGACAGAGAACACTGAAGCTTTCTTT. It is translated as CASSKGTENTEAFF.

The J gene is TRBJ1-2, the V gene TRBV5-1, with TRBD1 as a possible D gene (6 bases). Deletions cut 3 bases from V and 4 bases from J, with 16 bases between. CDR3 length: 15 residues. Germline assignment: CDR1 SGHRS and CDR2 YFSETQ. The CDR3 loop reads CASSSEDKGVYGYTF. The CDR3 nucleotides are TGCGCCAGCAGCTCTGAGGACAAGGGGGTCTATGGCTACACCTTC.

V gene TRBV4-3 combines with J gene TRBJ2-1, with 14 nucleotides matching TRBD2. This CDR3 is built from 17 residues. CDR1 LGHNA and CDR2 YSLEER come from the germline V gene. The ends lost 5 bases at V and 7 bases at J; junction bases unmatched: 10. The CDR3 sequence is CASSERLAGGTKNEQFF. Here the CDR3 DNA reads TGCGCCAGCAGCGAAAGACTAGCGGGGGGGACTAAGAATGAGCAGTTCTTC.

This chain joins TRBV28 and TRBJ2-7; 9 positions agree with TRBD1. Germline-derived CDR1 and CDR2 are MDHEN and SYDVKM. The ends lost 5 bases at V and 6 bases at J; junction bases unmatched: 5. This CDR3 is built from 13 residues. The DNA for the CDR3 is TGTGCCAGCAGTCCTCCGGACAGGGGCGAGCAGTACTTC. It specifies CASSPPDRGEQYF.

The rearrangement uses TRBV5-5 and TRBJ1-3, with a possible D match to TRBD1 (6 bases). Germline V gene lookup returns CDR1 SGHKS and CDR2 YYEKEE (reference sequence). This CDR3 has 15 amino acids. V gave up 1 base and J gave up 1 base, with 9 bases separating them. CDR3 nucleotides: TGTGCCAGCAGCTTGTTCAGGGGATCTGGAAACACCATATATTTT. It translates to CASSLFRGSGNTIYF.

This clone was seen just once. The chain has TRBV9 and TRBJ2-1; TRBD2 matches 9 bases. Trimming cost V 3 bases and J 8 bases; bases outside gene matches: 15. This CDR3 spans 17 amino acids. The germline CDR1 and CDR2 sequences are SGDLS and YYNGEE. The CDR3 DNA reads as TGTGCCAGCAGCGCTCTCTTAGGCGGGGGGGCAGGGTATGAGCAGTTCTTC. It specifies CASSALLGGGAGYEQFF. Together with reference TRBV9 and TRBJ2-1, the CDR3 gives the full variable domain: DSGVTQTPKHLITATGQRVTLRCSPRSGDLSVYWYQQSLDQGLQFLIQYYNGEERAKGNILERFSAQQFPDLHSELNLSSLELGDSALYFCASSALLGGGAGYEQFFGPGTRLTVL.

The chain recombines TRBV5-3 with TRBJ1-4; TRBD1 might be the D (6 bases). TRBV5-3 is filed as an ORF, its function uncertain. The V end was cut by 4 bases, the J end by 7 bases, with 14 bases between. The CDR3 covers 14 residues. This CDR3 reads CARSVGGAGEKLFF. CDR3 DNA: TGTGCCAGAAGCGTTGGGGGGGCAGGTGAAAAACTGTTTTTT.

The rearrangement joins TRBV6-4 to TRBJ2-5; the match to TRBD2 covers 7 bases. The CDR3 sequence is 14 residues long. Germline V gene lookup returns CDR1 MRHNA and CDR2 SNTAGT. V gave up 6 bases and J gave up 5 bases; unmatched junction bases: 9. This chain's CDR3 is CASRPSFGGETQYF. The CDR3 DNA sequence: TGTGCCAGCAGGCCAAGTTTCGGGGGGGAGACCCAGTACTTC.